One sample yielded the 22 T cell receptor beta chains listed below, sequenced in a study of shared clonotypes between healthy human individuals. Data came from immunoSEQ multiplex PCR; TCRdb stores just in-frame clones and leaves some out. The table has 550,000 to 600,000 clones, around 77% seen once; the top ten hold about 11%. The specimen sequenced was PBMCs. All receptors come from a woman between 35 and 50 years old in good health. Some clones in this sample may be carry-over from other donors' samples.

About this clone: The junction shows a germline mismatch at one end, possibly a read error. The V call is TRBV7-4, the J call TRBJ2-7; TRBD1 might be the D (6 bases). This CDR3 is built from 14 residues. Germline CDR1 and CDR2: SGHVT and SQSDAQ. CDR3 DNA sequence: TGTGTCAGCAGCTTGACAGGCCGCTCCTACGAGCAGTACTTC. It specifies CVSSLTGRSYEQYF.

The J gene is TRBJ1-5, the V gene TRBV19; D might be TRBD1 (6 bases). Deletions cut 5 bases from V and 7 bases from J, with 24 bases between. Germline CDR1 and CDR2: LNHDA and SQIVND (reference sequence). This CDR3 has 17 residues. The CDR3 DNA reads TGTGCCAGTAGTTCGGTCCTCCAGGGGCTCGAGAGGCAGCCCCAGCATTTT. It yields the protein CASSSVLQGLERQPQHF. Filled out from reference TRBV19 and TRBJ1-5, the complete variable domain reads DGGITQSPKYLFRKEGQNVTLSCEQNLNHDAMYWYRQDPGQGLRLIYYSQIVNDFQKGDIAEGYSVSREKKESFPLTVTSAQKNPTAFYLCASSSVLQGLERQPQHFGDGTRLSIL.

CDR3 DNA: TGTGCCAGCAGCCCCGGACAGGGTAATACCGGGGAGCTGTTTTTT. This codes for CASSPGQGNTGELFF. The V and J genes are TRBV7-3 and TRBJ2-2; TRBD1 matches 8 bases. The germline gives CDR1 SGHTA, CDR2 FQGTGA. The junction had 7 bases not matched to a gene; V was cut back by 5 bases and J by 5 bases. This CDR3 comprises 15 residues.

The chain employs TRBV5-4 and TRBJ2-2; D is possibly TRBD1 or TRBD2 (5 bases each). Trimming cost V 4 bases and J 7 bases, with 14 bases left between them. From germline, CDR1 is SGHNT and CDR2 YYREEE (reference sequence). The CDR3 runs to 14 residues. The CDR3 protein is CASSREGRGGELFF. In DNA, the CDR3 is TGTGCCAGCAGCCGTGAGGGGCGAGGCGGGGAGCTGTTTTTT.

The chain has TRBV7-2 and TRBJ2-7; possibly TRBD1 for D (6 bases). V gave up 2 bases and J gave up 3 bases, with 8 bases separating them. This CDR3 has 13 amino acids. Germline lookup yields CDR1 SGHTA and CDR2 FQGNSA. CDR3 sequence: CASSLSDSYEQYF. In nucleotides, the CDR3 is TGTGCCAGCAGCTTATCGGACAGCTACGAGCAGTACTTC.

Only one count was recorded for this clone. This chain connects TRBV7-3 to TRBJ2-2; D might be TRBD2 (7 bases). The CDR3 runs 19 residues. With 2 bases removed from V and 2 bases from J, the gap between germline ends came to 21 bases. Germline V gene lookup returns CDR1 SGHTA and CDR2 FQGTGA. Here the CDR3 reads CASSLSRGRGGPNTGELFF. Here the CDR3 DNA reads TGTGCCAGCAGCTTATCTCGCGGGAGAGGGGGACCAAACACCGGGGAGCTGTTTTTT.

This clone was counted between two and nine times. The chain carries TRBV18 and TRBJ1-2; TRBD1 might be the D (6 bases). Germline CDR1 is KGHSH and CDR2 is LQKENI. The CDR3 has 13 residues. Trimming left V 4 bases short and J 2 bases short, with 8 bases between. CDR3 DNA sequence: TGTGCCAGCTCACAGGACAGAAACTATGGCTACACCTTC. Translation gives CASSQDRNYGYTF.

V usage is TRBV6-5 and J usage is TRBJ2-1, with no clear D. The germline V gene has CDR1 MNHEY and CDR2 SVGAGI. Between the trimmed V and J ends, which lost 0 bases and 8 bases, there was a span of 11 bases. The CDR3 covers 14 residues. The DNA of the CDR3 is TGTGCCAGCAGTTACTCGGTCTCAATCCATGAGCAGTTCTTC. Translating gives CASSYSVSIHEQFF.

The rearrangement links TRBV5-1 to TRBJ1-2, with no clear D. The CDR3 loop spans 14 amino acids. V gave up 0 bases and J gave up 3 bases, with 9 bases separating them. Germline V CDR1 and CDR2: SGHRS, YFSETQ. CDR3 protein: CASSLGREDYGYTF. For the CDR3, the DNA is TGCGCCAGCAGCTTGGGGCGGGAAGACTATGGCTACACCTTC.

The rearrangement uses TRBV27 and TRBJ2-7; no definite D call. Germline CDR1 MNHEY, CDR2 SMNVEV (reference sequence). The CDR3 runs to 13 residues. Trimming removed 6 bases from V and 3 bases from J, with 12 bases in between. CDR3 region: CASSSTGDYEQYF. In DNA, the CDR3 is TGTGCCAGCAGCAGTACCGGAGACTACGAGCAGTACTTC.

This clone was observed a single time. The chain couples TRBV11-3 to TRBJ2-7, with TRBD2 matching 14 bases. With 7 bases clipped from V and 1 base from J, the junction kept 15 bases outside the gene matches. Germline CDR1 SGHNT, CDR2 YENEEA. There are 19 residues in the CDR3. The CDR3 region is CASNAPHGTSGSRSYEQYF. CDR3 in DNA: TGTGCCAGCAACGCCCCCCATGGGACTAGCGGGAGCCGATCCTACGAGCAGTACTTC.

The V call is TRBV27, the J call TRBJ1-2; TRBD1 matches 9 bases. Germline lookup yields CDR1 MNHEY and CDR2 SMNVEV (reference sequence). With V trimmed by 6 bases and J by 5 bases, 16 bases remained unmatched. The CDR3 spans 17 residues. In DNA form, the CDR3 reads TGTGCCAGCAGGTCCTTGGGGTTTGGGACAGGGATTTATGGCTACACCTTC. This sequence encodes CASRSLGFGTGIYGYTF.

The CDR3 sequence: CASSKRDNNQPQHF. CDR3 nucleotide sequence: TGTGCCAGCAGCAAAAGGGACAACAATCAGCCCCAGCATTTT. This chain joins TRBV21-1 and TRBJ1-5; TRBD1 is the table's D call, not checked against the DNA. TRBV21-1 is a recognized pseudogene. CDR3 length: 14 amino acids.

The chain carries TRBV11-2 and TRBJ2-1; D gene uncertain. CDR3 length: 16 amino acids. CDR1 and CDR2 (germline): SGHAT, FQNNGV. Trimming took off 0 bases at V and 0 bases at J, with 9 bases between the two ends. The CDR3 here is CASSLEVRSSYNEQFF. The CDR3 bases are TGTGCCAGCAGCTTAGAGGTCAGGAGCTCCTACAATGAGCAGTTCTTC.

This clone has at least ten counts. This chain connects TRBV7-3 to TRBJ2-1; D uncertain. V shed 5 bases and J shed 6 bases, with 11 bases lying between them. Germline CDR1 is SGHTA and CDR2 is FQGTGA. The CDR3 contains 13 residues. DNA of the CDR3: TGTGCCAGCAGCCTAGGTCTGGGCAATGAGCAGTTCTTC. Its translation: CASSLGLGNEQFF. The full variable domain, in which reference TRBV7-3 and TRBJ2-1 provide the parts outside the CDR3, is GAGVSQTPSNKVTEKGKYVELRCDPISGHTALYWYRQSLGQGPEFLIYFQGTGAADDSGLPNDRFFAVRPEGSVSTLKIQRTERGDSAVYLCASSLGLGNEQFFGPGTRLTVL.

The genes are TRBV23-1 and TRBJ2-7; 10 bases are shared with TRBD1. Being an ORF, TRBV23-1 has a function that is uncertain. With V trimmed by 0 bases and J by 3 bases, 11 bases remained unmatched. The CDR3 is 18 amino acids. The CDR3 sequence is CASSQSSIGTGDFYEQYF. The CDR3 bases are TGCGCCAGCAGTCAATCGAGCATCGGGACAGGGGACTTCTACGAGCAGTACTTC.

The chain joins TRBV5-1 to TRBJ2-7, with D possibly being TRBD1 (6 bases). The V end was cut by 0 bases, the J end by 7 bases, with 17 bases between. The CDR3 loop spans 15 amino acids. CDR1 is SGHRS and CDR2 is YFSETQ in the germline V gene. This CDR3 is CASSLGDRHPGEQYF. The CDR3 DNA reads as TGCGCCAGCAGCTTGGGAGACAGGCACCCAGGTGAGCAGTACTTC.

The chain joins TRBV6-6 to TRBJ2-5, with D perhaps given as TRBD1 or TRBD2 (5 bases each). The J call is uncertain, as TRBJ2-7 better fits the DNA end. The CDR3 is made up of 15 amino acids. Germline-derived CDR1 and CDR2 are MNHNY and SVGAGI (reference sequence). For the CDR3, the DNA is TGTGCCAGCAGTTACAGGGACGGGTCCTCCTACGAGCAGTACTTC. As protein: CASSYRDGSSYEQYF.

The rearrangement uses TRBV5-6 and TRBJ1-1, with D hard to call. V gave up 2 bases and J gave up 5 bases, with 13 bases separating them. CDR1 and CDR2 from the germline V gene are SGHDT and YYEEEE. CDR3 length: 14 amino acids. The CDR3 sequence: CASSFRGYMTEAFF. The CDR3 coding sequence is TGTGCCAGCAGCTTCCGAGGGTACATGACTGAAGCTTTCTTT.

This sequence joins TRBV7-2 and TRBJ1-4; D possibly corresponds to TRBD1 (6 bases). This CDR3 has 14 residues. From germline, CDR1 is SGHTA and CDR2 FQGNSA. Trimming took 5 bases from V and 8 from J, leaving 15 bases between them. In DNA form, the CDR3 reads TGTGCCAGCAGCCGTGACAGGTACGAAGAAAAACTGTTTTTT. It translates to CASSRDRYEEKLFF.

The chain recombines TRBV7-9 with TRBJ2-2; no clear D. V was trimmed by 1 base and J by 0 bases, leaving 6 bases between them. There are 15 residues in the CDR3. From germline, CDR1 is SEHNR and CDR2 FQNEAQ (reference sequence). The CDR3 coding sequence is TGTGCCAGCAGCTTAGAGGGCTCGAACACCGGGGAGCTGTTTTTT. This sequence encodes CASSLEGSNTGELFF.

V gene TRBV28 combines with J gene TRBJ1-4, with a possible D match to TRBD1 (5 bases). Trimming took 6 bases from V and 5 from J, leaving 19 bases between them. The CDR3 has 16 amino acids. The V gene's germline CDR1 is MDHEN and CDR2 SYDVKM. CDR3 protein: CASRSTSGTRNEKLFF. DNA for the CDR3: TGTGCCAGCAGATCAACCTCCGGGACGCGGAATGAAAAACTGTTTTTT.